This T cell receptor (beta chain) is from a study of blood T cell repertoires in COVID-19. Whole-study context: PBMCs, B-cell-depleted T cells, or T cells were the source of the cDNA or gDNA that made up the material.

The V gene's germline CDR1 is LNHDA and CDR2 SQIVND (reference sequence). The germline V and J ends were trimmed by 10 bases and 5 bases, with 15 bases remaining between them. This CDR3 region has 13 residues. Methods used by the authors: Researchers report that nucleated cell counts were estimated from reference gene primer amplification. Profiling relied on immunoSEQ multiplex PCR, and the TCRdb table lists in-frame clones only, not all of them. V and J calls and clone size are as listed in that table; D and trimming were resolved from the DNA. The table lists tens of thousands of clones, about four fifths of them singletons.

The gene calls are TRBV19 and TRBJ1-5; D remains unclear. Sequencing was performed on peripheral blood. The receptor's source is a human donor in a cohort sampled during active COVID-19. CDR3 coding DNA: TGTGCCACTAAAGGACGGGAACATCAGCCCCAGCATTTT. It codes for CATKGREHQPQHF.